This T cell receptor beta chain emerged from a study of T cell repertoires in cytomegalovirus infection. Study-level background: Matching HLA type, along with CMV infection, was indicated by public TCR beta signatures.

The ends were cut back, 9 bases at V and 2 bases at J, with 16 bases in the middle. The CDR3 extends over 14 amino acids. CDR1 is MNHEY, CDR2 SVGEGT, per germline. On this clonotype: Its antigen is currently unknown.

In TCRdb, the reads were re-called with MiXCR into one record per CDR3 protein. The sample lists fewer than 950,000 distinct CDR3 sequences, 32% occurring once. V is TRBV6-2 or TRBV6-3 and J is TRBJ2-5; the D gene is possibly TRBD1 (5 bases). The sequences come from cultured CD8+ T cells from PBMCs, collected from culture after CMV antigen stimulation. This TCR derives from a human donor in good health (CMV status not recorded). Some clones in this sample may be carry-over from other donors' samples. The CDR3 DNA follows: TGTGCCAGGCCCACATCAGGGTCACAAGAGACCCAGTACTTC. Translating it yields CARPTSGSQETQYF.